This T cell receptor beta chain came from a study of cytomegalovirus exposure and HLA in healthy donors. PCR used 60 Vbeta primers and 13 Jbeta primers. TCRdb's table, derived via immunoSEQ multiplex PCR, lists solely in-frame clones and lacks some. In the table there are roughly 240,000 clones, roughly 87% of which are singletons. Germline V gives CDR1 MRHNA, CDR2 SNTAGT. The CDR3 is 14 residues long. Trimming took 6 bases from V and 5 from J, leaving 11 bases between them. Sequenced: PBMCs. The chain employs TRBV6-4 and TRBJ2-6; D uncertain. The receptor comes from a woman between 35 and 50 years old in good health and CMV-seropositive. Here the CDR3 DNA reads TGTGCCAGCAGGGATACTATAAGGGCCAACGTCCTGACTTTC. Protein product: CASRDTIRANVLTF.